Given below is one T cell receptor beta chain in context. The antigen is undetermined. Unrecorded immune exposures were likely, despite nominal health at sampling. The source of the sample is a study of cytomegalovirus exposure and HLA in healthy donors. Study-level information: An earlier analysis identified some 110 million unique TCR beta sequences in about 170 million T cells. Study findings and constraints: Several of the most significant clusters appeared linked to common viral pathogens, based on a later analysis. High sensitivity and specificity were reportedly achieved when the classifier diagnosed cytomegalovirus status.

Researchers ran the PCR with 60 Vbeta and 13 Jbeta primers. Assay: immunoSEQ multiplex PCR; the TCRdb copy retains only in-frame clones and omits some. The table lists 150,000 to 200,000 clones, 82% of them singletons, with around 0.91% in the top ten. The TCR comes from a girl aged 2-10 years in good health and CMV-seropositive. The sample was PBMCs.

Here the CDR3 DNA reads TGCAGCGTTGTAGGAGGACAGGGTTACGAGCAGTACTTC. Translated: CSVVGGQGYEQYF. The chain links TRBV29-1 to TRBJ2-7; 8 bases are a match to TRBD1. The CDR3 runs to 13 residues. CDR1 is SQVTM, CDR2 ANQGSEA, per germline. The junction had 6 bases not matched to a gene; V was cut back by 4 bases and J by 4 bases.